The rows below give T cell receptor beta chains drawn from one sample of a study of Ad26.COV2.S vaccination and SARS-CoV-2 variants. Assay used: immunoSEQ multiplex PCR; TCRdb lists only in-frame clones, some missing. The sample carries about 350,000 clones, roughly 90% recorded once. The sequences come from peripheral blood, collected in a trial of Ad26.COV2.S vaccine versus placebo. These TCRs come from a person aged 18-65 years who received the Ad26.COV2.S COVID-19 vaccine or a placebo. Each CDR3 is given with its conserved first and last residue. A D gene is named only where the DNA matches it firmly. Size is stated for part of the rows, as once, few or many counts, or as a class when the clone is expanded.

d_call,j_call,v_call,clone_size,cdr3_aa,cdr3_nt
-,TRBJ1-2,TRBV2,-,CASRVEGHYGYTF,TGTGCCAGCAGGGTCGAAGGGCACTATGGCTACACCTTC
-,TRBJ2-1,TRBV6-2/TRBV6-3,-,CASSYSRNGEQFF,TGTGCCAGCAGTTACTCGAGGAACGGTGAGCAGTTCTTC
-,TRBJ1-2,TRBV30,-,CAWTSELPGLRGYTF,TGTGCCTGGACGAGTGAATTACCGGGACTCAGGGGCTACACCTTC
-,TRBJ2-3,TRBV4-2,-,CASSQDVTPDTQYF,TGTGCCAGCAGCCAAGATGTTACGCCTGATACGCAGTATTTT
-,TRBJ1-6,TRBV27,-,CASSLMGSPLHF,TGTGCCAGCAGTTTAATGGGTTCACCCCTCCACTTT
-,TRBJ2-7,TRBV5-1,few,CASRGPKPYYEQYF,TGCGCCAGCAGAGGGCCTAAGCCCTACTACGAGCAGTACTTC
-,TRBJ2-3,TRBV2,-,CAGTPGARTDTQYF,TGTGCCGGCACCCCGGGGGCCAGGACAGATACGCAGTATTTT
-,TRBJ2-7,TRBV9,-,CASSEGTDPYEQYF,TGTGCCAGCAGCGAAGGGACCGACCCCTACGAGCAGTACTTC
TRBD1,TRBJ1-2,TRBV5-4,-,CASSPGTGLNYGYTF,TGTGCCAGCAGCCCCGGGACAGGGCTTAACTATGGCTACACCTTC
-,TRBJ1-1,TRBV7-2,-,CASTWGAANTEAFF,TGTGCCAGCACTTGGGGGGCCGCTAACACTGAAGCTTTCTTT
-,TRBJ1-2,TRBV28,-,CASSLGGYGYTF,TGTGCCAGCAGTTTAGGGGGCTATGGCTACACCTTC
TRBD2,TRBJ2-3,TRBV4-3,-,CASSQGRGGTDTQYF,TGCGCCAGCAGCCAAGGGCGGGGAGGGACAGATACGCAGTATTTT
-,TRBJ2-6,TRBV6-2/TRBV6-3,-,CASSYSGANVLTF,TGTGCCAGCAGTTACTCGGGGGCCAACGTCCTGACTTTC
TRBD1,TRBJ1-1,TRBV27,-,CASSYQGVNTEAFF,TGTGCCAGCAGTTATCAGGGGGTGAACACTGAAGCTTTCTTT
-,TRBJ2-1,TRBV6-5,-,CASTQGTDYNEQFF,TGTGCCAGCACCCAGGGTACCGACTACAATGAGCAGTTCTTC
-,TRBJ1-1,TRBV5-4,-,CASSGKTENTEVFF,TGTGCCAGCAGCGGCAAGACGGAGAACACTGAAGTTTTCTTT
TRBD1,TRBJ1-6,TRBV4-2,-,CASSQGQGARNSPLHF,TGTGCCAGCAGCCAAGGTCAGGGGGCTCGGAATTCACCCCTCCACTTT
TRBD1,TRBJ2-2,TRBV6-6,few,CASRRGQGATGELFF,TGTGCCAGCAGACGCGGACAGGGGGCTACCGGGGAGCTGTTTTTT
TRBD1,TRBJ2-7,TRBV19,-,CASSIVGGQNYEQYF,TGTGCCAGTAGTATAGTAGGGGGACAGAACTACGAGCAGTACTTC
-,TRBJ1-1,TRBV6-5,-,CASTPPAGGPTEAFF,TGTGCCAGCACTCCACCCGCTGGGGGGCCCACTGAAGCTTTCTTT
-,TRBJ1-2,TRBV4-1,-,CASSQRGHLNYGYTF,TGCGCCAGCAGCCAACGGGGGCACTTAAACTATGGCTACACCTTC
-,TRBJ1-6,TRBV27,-,CASKAATPDSYNSPLHF,TGTGCCAGCAAAGCGGCAACCCCCGACTCCTATAATTCACCCCTCCACTTT
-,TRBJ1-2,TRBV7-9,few,CASSRGRGPNYGYTF,TGTGCCAGCAGCCGTGGTCGGGGACCCAATTATGGCTACACCTTC
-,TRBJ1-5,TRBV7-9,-,CASSGEGQPQHF,TGTGCCAGCAGCGGGGAGGGTCAGCCCCAGCATTTT
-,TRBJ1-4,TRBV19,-,CASSTGGIIDEKLFF,TGTGCCAGTTCCACCGGGGGGATCATCGATGAAAAACTGTTTTTT
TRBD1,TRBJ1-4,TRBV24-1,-,CATLGQGTGAIGEKLFF,TGTGCCACCTTAGGCCAGGGGACAGGGGCGATAGGGGAAAAACTGTTTTTT
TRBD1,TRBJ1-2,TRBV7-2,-,CASRSTGGPQNGYTF,TGTGCCAGCAGGTCCACAGGGGGACCTCAGAATGGCTACACCTTC
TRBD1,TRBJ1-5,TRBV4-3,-,CASSQGRGRSNQPQHF,TGCGCCAGCAGCCAAGGGAGGGGGCGTAGCAATCAGCCCCAGCATTTT
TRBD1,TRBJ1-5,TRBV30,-,CAWSVNRGGYSNQPQHF,TGTGCCTGGAGTGTAAACAGGGGAGGATATAGCAATCAGCCCCAGCATTTT
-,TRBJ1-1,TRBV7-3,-,CASSATPSGGTEAFF,TGTGCCAGCAGCGCGACACCCTCCGGGGGCACTGAAGCTTTCTTT
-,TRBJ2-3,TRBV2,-,CASSGVFTDTQYF,TGTGCCAGCAGTGGCGTCTTCACAGATACGCAGTATTTT
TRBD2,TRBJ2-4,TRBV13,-,CASSLATSGRGVAKNIQYF,TGTGCCAGCAGCTTAGCTACTAGCGGGAGAGGGGTAGCCAAAAACATTCAGTACTTC
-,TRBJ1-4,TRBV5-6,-,CASSLIFSTGEKLFF,TGTGCCAGCAGCTTGATTTTCTCCACTGGGGAAAAACTGTTTTTT
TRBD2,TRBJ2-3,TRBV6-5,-,CASRRHGLETDTQYF,TGTGCCAGCAGGAGGCATGGACTAGAAACAGATACGCAGTATTTT
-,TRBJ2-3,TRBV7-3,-,CASSLGAGPTDTQYF,TGTGCCAGCAGCTTGGGTGCGGGGCCCACAGATACGCAGTATTTT
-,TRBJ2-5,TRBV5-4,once,CASSSDGVQETQYF,TGTGCCAGCAGCTCCGACGGAGTTCAAGAGACCCAGTACTTC
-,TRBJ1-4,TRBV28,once,CASSTTRGTNEKLFF,TGTGCCAGCAGCACCACGAGGGGGACTAATGAAAAACTGTTTTTT
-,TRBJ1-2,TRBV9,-,CASSVEGVDGYTF,TGTGCCAGCAGCGTAGAGGGAGTGGATGGCTACACCTTC
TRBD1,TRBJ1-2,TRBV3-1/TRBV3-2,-,CASSPSTGEGYTF,TGTGCCAGCAGCCCCTCCACAGGGGAAGGCTACACCTTC
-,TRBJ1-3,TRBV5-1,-,CASSREATAISGNTIYF,TGCGCCAGCAGCCGGGAGGCGACAGCTATCTCTGGAAACACCATATATTTT
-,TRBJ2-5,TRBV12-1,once,CASRLTGGVETQYF,TGTGCCAGCAGACTTACGGGGGGGGTAGAGACCCAGTACTTC
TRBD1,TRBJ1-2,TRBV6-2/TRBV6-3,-,CASSPPGQIYGYTF,TGTGCCAGCAGTCCCCCGGGACAGATCTATGGCTACACCTTC
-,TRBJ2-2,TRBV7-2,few,CASSLFPFEDGELFF,TGTGCCAGCAGCTTATTCCCGTTTGAGGACGGGGAGCTGTTTTTT
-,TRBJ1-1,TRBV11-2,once,CASSWGRDTEAFF,TGTGCCAGCAGCTGGGGACGGGACACTGAAGCTTTCTTT
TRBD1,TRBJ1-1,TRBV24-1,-,CAKPGQMNTEAFF,TGTGCCAAACCGGGACAGATGAACACTGAAGCTTTCTTT